This T cell receptor beta chain was observed in a study of beta chain features in type 1 diabetes (dated by TCRdb to about 2018). A note on the overall study: Mean age, gender distribution, total cell number and subset yield did not differ between patients and healthy donors. The study compared TCRB repertoires of sorted circulating CD4+ T cell subsets between recently diagnosed type 1 diabetes patients and matched healthy donors. Across all samples, about 110 million sorted cells were examined, and cell number per subset correlated strongly with RNA yield. Naive and central memory subsets were obtained from all 28 donors, but regulatory and stem cell-like memory subsets were isolated from only 8 patients and roughly 8 healthy donors.

What the authors observed across the whole study: Because cDNA rather than genomic DNA was sequenced, highly expressing activated cells could have been over-represented, although no difference in activation and CD3 levels was found between groups. Type 1 diabetes patients showed a moderate but significant shortening of TCRB CDR3 length in all four CD4+ subsets. At VDJ recombination sites, type 1 diabetes patients had fewer insertions and more deleted nucleotides, which implies abnormalities in thymic rearrangement. Naive, central memory and regulatory TCRB repertoires appeared more similar among patients than among healthy donors. Because the HLA sub-analyses included only small numbers of individuals, any influence of HLA type on TCRB rearrangement was left unresolved. PCR might favor shorter templates, but patient and control samples were amplified and corrected together, so any skew would affect both groups equally.

The entire isolated RNA was reverse transcribed using the High Capacity cDNA Reverse Transcription Kit, and thus expressed TCRB transcripts were sequenced. Naive, central memory and regulatory T cell samples underwent deep immunoSEQ sequencing, averaging about 3.3 million total reads per sample. After sorted cells were lysed in RLT buffer, RNA was extracted with DNase-treated RNeasy Micro or Mini kits, with the choice depending on cell number. To prevent cross-contamination, each cell subset was processed individually, whereas patient and healthy donor samples were processed jointly. The immunoSEQ multiplex PCR was used to amplify TCRB sequences from cDNA, yielding 87-bp fragments that span the CDR3 region. The amplicons were sequenced using the Illumina HiSeq platform. Under the source paper's analysis protocol: PCR bias was computationally corrected using synthetic template baselines, reads within Hamming distance 2 were collapsed, and singletons that could not be merged were discarded. Reads were aligned against IMGT so that V, D and J genes, CDR3 length and insertions or deletions at six rearrangement sites could be assigned. Clonotype counts were normalized to sorted cell number within each subset before computing true diversity and Gini coefficients with the tcR R package. The overlap coefficient, calculated on TCRB nucleotide sequences, was used to quantify repertoire sharing. TCRdb retrieved this table from immuneACCESS and kept in-frame rearrangements only. Not all clones are present; in checked studies, unresolved V genes account for under half, and no reason is known for the remainder. V and J calls and clone size are given by that table; D and trimming were obtained from the DNA. The sample table lists 110,000 to 150,000 clones, roughly 10% of them with a count of one. 0.65% of the sample belongs to the ten largest clones.

From each donor, a single peripheral blood sample of 100 to 150 mL on average was drawn into heparinised tubes. Naive, central memory, regulatory and stem cell-like memory CD4+ T cells were sorted on a BD FACSAria II using a panel including CD45RO, CCR7, CD25, CD127, CD95 and CD27. Purity was above 95% for every sorted population. PBMCs were separated immediately by Lymphoprep density gradient centrifugation and were stained directly, without being cultured. Samples were stained and sorted in pairs, with one healthy donor and one patient per experiment, so that batch effects were minimized. Via the germline V gene (reference sequence), CDR1 is SGHNT and CDR2 YYREEE. The CDR3 spans 18 residues, from the cysteine through the phenylalanine. Left in the record is the CDR3 DNA by itself, 54 bases read in frame from the first base. Trimmed from V: 0 bases; trimmed from J: 7 bases; junction bases lacking a gene match: 12.

Only a few counts were recorded for this clone. It has no known antigen specificity. The record has no base qualities; no much larger clone is one base away. The TCR was taken from a woman between 35 and 50 years old in good health. Sequencing was performed on central memory CD4+ T cells from blood. Recombination joined TRBV5-4 with TRBJ2-3, and 12 junctional nucleotides match TRBD1. The encoded CDR3 is CASSLGGGRDRGLYTQYF. The DNA reads TGTGCCAGCAGCTTGGGGGGGGGTAGGGACAGGGGGCTGTATACGCAGTATTTT.